This T cell receptor beta chain was observed in a study of CD8 T cells in Susac syndrome (dated by TCRdb to between 2018 and 2020). Context from the whole study: Of the Susac syndrome patients who were sequenced, 8 or 9 were in clinical remission while six had clinically active disease. Whether CD8+ T cell activation and differentiation in Susac syndrome was antigen driven was tested using repertoire sequencing. At blood withdrawal, Susac syndrome patients were either therapy-naive, taking corticosteroids (in some cases with IVIg as well), or taking IVIg alone.

RNA was extracted using the RNeasy kit, and roughly 0.5 to 1 microgram was reverse transcribed with random hexamers. The immunoSEQ multiplex PCR assay, which covers 54 Vbeta and 13 Jbeta segments, was used to amplify TCR beta CDR3 regions. PCR amplification bias was corrected using a synthetic template baseline for primer optimization and computational correction. From the authors' description of their analysis: Reads were annotated to V, D and J genes according to IMGT and were analyzed with immunoSEQ Analyzer, with only productive sequences retained. Clonality was calculated as one minus the Shannon entropy normalized by log2 of the number of productive unique sequences. For each patient and control, public and private clones were evaluated among the 100 most prevalent clones. Susac-specific clones were defined as absent from healthy and MS cohorts, 850 to 1,300 published viral clones and other ImmuneACCESS disease sequences. In TCRdb, the public reads were trimmed at Q25 with fastp and aligned with MiXCR, with productive beta chains retained. Entries are consolidated by CDR3 protein sequence, retaining the most common genes and DNA. It is TCRdb's table, rather than the study itself, that gives the V and J calls and clone size. This sample lists 210,000 or so distinct CDR3 sequences; roughly 93% were detected once. 0.15% of the sample is taken by the ten largest.

Peripheral blood CD8+ and CD4+ T cells from healthy donors, Susac syndrome patients and multiple sclerosis patients were profiled by high-throughput TCR beta sequencing. Recently defined diagnostic criteria for definite or probable disease were met by the Susac syndrome patients. CD8+ TEMRA cells were enriched by FACS, while bulk CD8+ and CD4+ T cells were purified by magnetic negative isolation. Blood was drawn into EDTA tubes, processed within 24 hours, and PBMCs were isolated by density gradient centrifugation. PBMCs intended for TCR sequencing were cryopreserved in liquid nitrogen and were subsequently thawed in a 37 degrees C water bath. The sorted or isolated CD4+, CD8+ and CD8+ TEMRA cells had a purity of 90% or higher. Trimming takes 0 bases from V and 14 bases from J, and the germline ends sit 16 bases apart. Inclusive of the bounding cysteine and phenylalanine, the CDR3 is 14 residues long. Only the CDR3 DNA stays, 42 bases, in frame from base 1. According to the germline V gene (reference sequence), CDR1 reads LNHNV and CDR2 reads YYDKDF.

About this clonotype: The clone's antigen remains unknown. Nothing much larger sits one base from this clone, and base qualities are not available.

The research as a whole found: The number of individuals in the TCR sequencing and HLA analysis was recognized as being relatively small. The CD4+ T cell repertoire of patients with Susac syndrome showed no detectable clonal expansion.

The receptor was isolated from a human donor with Susac syndrome. The receptor chain draws on TRBV15 and TRBJ1-4; TRBD1 could be the D gene, as 5 bases match. Sequenced sample: CD4+ T cells from PBMCs. The CDR3 protein sequence reads: CATSRDPDRGGLFF. The nucleotide sequence reads TGTGCCACCAGCAGAGATCCGGACCGGGGCGGGCTGTTTTTT. The full variable domain, with segments outside the CDR3 supplied by the reference TRBV15 and TRBJ1-4 proteins, appears as DAMVIQNPRYQVTQFGKPVTLSCSQTLNHNVMYWYQQKSSQAPKLLFHYYDKDFNNEADTPDNFQSRRPNTSFCFLDIRSPGLGDTAMYLCATSRDPDRGGLFFGSGTQLSVL.